This T cell receptor (beta chain) was recorded in a study of beta chain features in type 1 diabetes. Findings and limits, study-wide: Compared to healthy donors, patients appeared to have naive, central memory and Treg TCRB repertoires that were more alike.

This clone was detected a few times. Its antigen is currently unknown. The germline V gene has CDR1 SEHNR and CDR2 FQNEAQ (reference sequence). This CDR3 contains 14 residues. The V end was cut by 4 bases, the J end by 1 base, with 10 bases between. Expressed TCRB transcripts were sequenced after all isolated RNA was converted to cDNA. Generated by immunoSEQ multiplex PCR, the TCRdb table keeps only in-frame clones and is missing some. The data hold under 900,000 clones, with roughly 16% observed a single time. The sequencing sample was made of naive CD4+ T cells from blood. The rearrangement joins TRBV7-9 to TRBJ1-2; D gene ambiguous. This receptor was taken from a woman aged 18-29 years in good health. CDR3: CASSSTPVNYGYTF. CDR3 DNA: TGTGCCAGCAGCTCCACCCCCGTTAACTATGGCTACACCTTC.